This T cell receptor beta chain was recovered during a study of Ad26.COV2.S vaccination and SARS-CoV-2 variants. Across the study: Intramuscular Ad26.COV2.S at 5x10^10 or 1x10^11 viral particles. Study results and caveats: Those who received vaccine or placebo ended up with similar non-spike TCR breadth.

The treatment denotes: roughly 19 received Ad26.COV2.S at low or high dose, single or two shots; 5 received placebo; per-sample allocation not given. The investigators took samples on day 63 after the first vaccine or placebo injection. Boston provided a donor who was an adult aged 18-55 years. Germline assignment: CDR1 SQVTM and CDR2 ANQGSEA. V gave up 5 bases and J gave up 3 bases, with 13 bases separating them. The CDR3 consists of 13 residues. Details on this clone: Its target is unknown.

TCRdb's table, derived via immunoSEQ multiplex PCR, lists solely in-frame clones and lacks some. The sample shows 300,000 to 400,000 clones, approximately 85% of them seen only once. V and J are TRBV29-1 and TRBJ1-1, with D perhaps matching TRBD1 (5 bases). This receptor was obtained from a person aged 18 to 65 who received the Ad26.COV2.S COVID-19 vaccine or a placebo. The input for sequencing was peripheral blood, taken in a trial of Ad26.COV2.S vaccine versus placebo. CDR3 in amino acids: CSVRWGSYTEAFF. CDR3 DNA: TGCAGCGTTCGCTGGGGCTCATACACTGAAGCTTTCTTT.